One and the same sample provided the 23 T cell receptor beta chains below, sequenced in a study of beta chain features in type 1 diabetes. Isolated RNA was reverse transcribed in full, so expressed TCRB transcripts were sequenced. The method was immunoSEQ multiplex PCR; TCRdb's version includes in-frame clones alone and lacks a portion of them. The sample holds about 360,000 clones; over 10% are singletons and the top ten take around 0.02%. What was sequenced was naive CD4+ T cells from blood. These receptors were collected from a young man in good health.

This clone was recorded a few times. The rearrangement links TRBV28 to TRBJ1-1; 8 positions agree with TRBD1. Germline CDR1 MDHEN, CDR2 SYDVKM. The CDR3 runs 14 residues. The ends lost 6 bases at V and 7 bases at J; junction bases unmatched: 10. CDR3 DNA sequence: TGTGCCAGCAGCCAACCCTGGACAGGGAGTGAAGCTTTCTTT. It codes for CASSQPWTGSEAFF.

This clone was counted only a few times. The CDR3 coding sequence is TGTGCCAGCACGAGTGGACAGGGGAACTACGAGCAGTACTTC. The encoded protein is CASTSGQGNYEQYF. The chain employs TRBV28 and TRBJ2-7, with 9 bases lining up with TRBD1. Trimming cost V 7 bases and J 3 bases; bases outside gene matches: 7. Germline V gene lookup returns CDR1 MDHEN and CDR2 SYDVKM. This CDR3 comprises 14 residues. Full variable domain (rest looked up from reference TRBV28 and TRBJ2-7): DVKVTQSSRYLVKRTGEKVFLECVQDMDHENMFWYRQDPGLGLRLIYFSYDVKMKEKGDIPEGYSVSREKKERFSLILESASTNQTSMYLCASTSGQGNYEQYFGPGTRLTVT.

This clone was seen a few times. The V call is TRBV2, the J call TRBJ1-1; D may be TRBD1 (5 bases). The CDR3 spans 14 residues. CDR1 SNHLY and CDR2 FYNNEI come from the germline V gene. V lost 5 bases, J lost 2 bases, and 12 bases lay in between. The CDR3 DNA follows: TGTGCCAGCAGTAGTTTCGGGGGTAACACTGAAGCTTTCTTT. Translated, it gives CASSSFGGNTEAFF.

This clone was counted between two and nine times. The chain recombines TRBV6-5 with TRBJ2-7, with 9 bases aligning to TRBD1. This CDR3 is 15 amino acids long. Germline CDR1 reads MNHEY; CDR2 reads SVGAGI. V lost 0 bases, J lost 6 bases, and 6 bases stayed unmatched. CDR3 protein: CASSYSRQGDGEQYF. CDR3 nucleotides: TGTGCCAGCAGTTACTCGCGACAGGGGGACGGCGAGCAGTACTTC.

The chain uses TRBV7-3 and TRBJ1-4, with 10 positions matching TRBD1. The germline V gene has CDR1 SGHTA and CDR2 FQGTGA. V was pared by 1 base and J by 8 bases, with 7 bases of the junction left unmatched. The CDR3 covers 16 residues. The CDR3 nucleotides read TGTGCCAGCAGCTTAAGTTGGGGACAGGGGAAGGAAAAACTGTTTTTT. It specifies CASSLSWGQGKEKLFF.

J is TRBJ1-5 and V is TRBV4-2, with TRBD1 matching 7 bases. Germline V gene lookup returns CDR1 LGHNA and CDR2 YNFKEQ. V lost 1 base, J lost 5 bases, and 2 bases stayed unmatched. CDR3 length equals 14 residues. The CDR3 DNA reads as TGTGCCAGCAGCCAAGGCAGGGGGGATCAGCCCCAGCATTTT. Amino acids: CASSQGRGDQPQHF.

This chain uses TRBV4-2 with TRBJ2-2; 9 positions match TRBD2. The ends lost 1 base at V and 2 bases at J; junction bases unmatched: 5. CDR1 LGHNA and CDR2 YNFKEQ come from the germline V gene. The CDR3 has 17 residues. The CDR3: CASSQVPSGANTGELFF. CDR3 nucleotide sequence: TGTGCCAGCAGCCAAGTTCCTAGCGGGGCTAACACCGGGGAGCTGTTTTTT.

Details on this clone: Other DNA sequences of this sample code for an identical CDR3. CDR3 sequence (DNA): TGTGCCAGCAGTCCTTCAGGGTACGAGCAGTACTTC. It codes for CASSPSGYEQYF. The chain carries TRBV28 and TRBJ2-7; a possible D gene is TRBD1 (5 bases). The CDR3 sequence is 12 residues long. V was shortened by 5 bases and J by 4 bases, with 9 bases between the two germline ends. The V gene's germline CDR1 is MDHEN and CDR2 SYDVKM.

V usage is TRBV20-1 and J usage is TRBJ1-1, with a weak D call TRBD1 (6 bases). CDR3 length: 11 amino acids. Trimming shortened V by 2 bases and J by 7 bases, and 8 bases separated the two germline ends. Germline loops: CDR1 DFQATT, CDR2 SNEGSKA (reference sequence). CDR3 sequence: CSARRTVEAFF. As DNA, the CDR3 is TGCAGTGCTAGAAGGACAGTTGAAGCTTTCTTT.

The chain links TRBV18 to TRBJ2-3; 11 bases map to TRBD2. J was trimmed by 0 bases and V by 3 bases; bases with no gene match: 2. In germline, CDR1 is KGHSH, CDR2 LQKENI. CDR3 length: 16 residues. The CDR3 reads CASSPWTSGSTDTQYF. In nucleotides, the CDR3 is TGTGCCAGCTCACCGTGGACTAGCGGGAGCACAGATACGCAGTATTTT.

The chain couples TRBV6-4 to TRBJ2-1; 9 nucleotides align to TRBD2. Trimming removed 0 bases from V and 3 bases from J; junction bases left unmatched: 9. Germline CDR1 MRHNA, CDR2 SNTAGT. CDR3 length: 18 amino acids. CDR3 DNA sequence: TGTGCCAGCAGTGACTCGATAAGCCTAGCGGGACTCTACAATGAGCAGTTCTTC. Translated: CASSDSISLAGLYNEQFF.

The rearrangement links TRBV6-1 to TRBJ2-1; tentatively, D is TRBD1 (6 bases). The germline V and J ends were trimmed by 2 bases and 9 bases, with 17 bases remaining between them. CDR1 and CDR2 (germline): MNHNS, SASEGT. This CDR3 spans 15 amino acids. This chain's CDR3 is CASSEQGRGGGEQFF. CDR3 nucleotide sequence: TGTGCCAGCAGTGAACAGGGCAGGGGTGGAGGTGAGCAGTTCTTC.

This clone turned up a few times. One end of the junction fails to match germline, which may point to a read error. This chain connects TRBV14 to TRBJ2-1; D is perhaps TRBD1 (5 bases). CDR3 length: 13 amino acids. Germline V gene sequence: CDR1 SGHDN, CDR2 FVKESK. DNA for the CDR3: TGTGCCAGCAGCCAACTAAACCAGGGTGAGCTGTTCTTC. It specifies CASSQLNQGELFF. The full variable domain, completed using reference TRBV14 and TRBJ2-1, is EAGVTQFPSHSVIEKGQTVTLRCDPISGHDNLYWYRRVMGKEIKFLLHFVKESKQDESGMPNNRFLAERTGGTYSTLKVQPAELEDSGVYFCASSQLNQGELFFGPGTRLTVL.

This chain joins TRBV7-3 and TRBJ2-3; 7 bases align to TRBD2. CDR3 size: 16 residues. Per the germline V gene, CDR1 is SGHTA and CDR2 is FQGTGA. The V segment lost 4 bases and the J segment 6 bases; nucleotides outside the gene matches: 13. As DNA, the CDR3 is TGTGCCAGCAGCTCCAAACTAGCGTACGCTTCGGATACGCAGTATTTT. Translated: CASSSKLAYASDTQYF.

The chain carries TRBV28 and TRBJ2-5; D is perhaps TRBD1 (5 bases). The germline gives CDR1 MDHEN, CDR2 SYDVKM. V lost 6 bases to trimming and J lost 5 bases, with 16 bases between them. The CDR3 runs 14 residues. The CDR3 reads CASRPSQARETQYF. CDR3 coding DNA: TGTGCCAGCAGACCTTCACAGGCTCGGGAGACCCAGTACTTC.

In this sample, this clone turned up a few times. The rearrangement links TRBV30 to TRBJ1-2; D is ambiguous. Trimming cost V 4 bases and J 4 bases, with 10 bases left between them. Per the germline V gene, CDR1 is GTSNPN and CDR2 is SVGIG (reference sequence). This CDR3 has 12 residues. CDR3 sequence reads: CAWTPGSYGYTF. The DNA of the CDR3 is TGTGCCTGGACCCCGGGGTCCTATGGCTACACCTTC.

The chain combines TRBV27 with TRBJ1-1; 8 bases map to TRBD1. CDR3 length: 15 amino acids. Germline-derived CDR1 and CDR2 are MNHEY and SMNVEV (reference sequence). V lost 7 bases, J lost 1 base, and 8 bases stayed unmatched. CDR3 nucleotides: TGTGCCAGCACTCCCTCAGGGGGCCGGAACACTGAAGCTTTCTTT. This gives the protein CASTPSGGRNTEAFF.

This clone has more than one count but fewer than ten. The chain recombines TRBV6-5 with TRBJ2-7; 10 bases are shared with TRBD2. V lost 2 bases, J lost 4 bases, and 5 bases stayed unmatched. The CDR3 extends over 15 amino acids. CDR1 is MNHEY and CDR2 is SVGAGI in the germline V gene. The CDR3 region has the DNA TGTGCCAGCAGTTACGCAGCTAGCGGGGGTTACGAGCAGTACTTC. Amino acids: CASSYAASGGYEQYF.

This clone turned up a few times. Relative to the germline gene, one junction end is altered; a read error may explain this. V gene TRBV7-8 combines with J gene TRBJ1-1; the D gene is possibly TRBD1 (6 bases). CDR1 is SGHVS and CDR2 is FQNEAQ in the germline V gene. The CDR3 loop spans 15 amino acids. CDR3 sequence (DNA): TGTGCCAGCAGCCTAGCAGGGGCTATGAACACTGAAGCTTTCTTT. Amino acids: CASSLAGAMNTEAFF.

This clone was counted only a few times. The chain links TRBV6-6 to TRBJ2-1; maybe TRBD2 (6 bases). Trimming removed 0 bases from V and 6 bases from J, with 12 bases in between. The CDR3 is 15 amino acids. Germline values: CDR1 MNHNY, CDR2 SVGAGI (reference sequence). This chain's CDR3 is CASSYSRQGGNEQFF. The CDR3 DNA follows: TGTGCCAGCAGTTACTCGAGGCAGGGAGGCAATGAGCAGTTCTTC.

Only a few counts were recorded for this clone. The rearrangement links TRBV30 to TRBJ2-7; 9 bases match TRBD1. The CDR3 runs to 13 residues. Germline V gene sequence: CDR1 GTSNPN, CDR2 SVGIG (reference sequence). V lost 3 bases to trimming and J lost 6 bases; unmatched junction nucleotides: 6. Here the CDR3 reads CAWSPSDRGEQYF. The CDR3 DNA reads TGTGCCTGGAGCCCCTCGGACAGGGGCGAGCAGTACTTC. The variable domain in full, completed from reference TRBV30 and TRBJ2-7, reads SQTIHQWPATLVQPVGSPLSLECTVEGTSNPNLYWYRQAAGRGLQLLFYSVGIGQISSEVPQNLSASRPQDRQFILSSKKLLLSDSGFYLCAWSPSDRGEQYFGPGTRLTVT.

This chain uses TRBV18 with TRBJ2-5, with D hard to call. The CDR3 is 13 residues long. Looked up from germline, CDR1 is KGHSH and CDR2 is LQKENI. Between the trimmed V and J ends, which lost 2 bases and 3 bases, there was a span of 7 bases. CDR3 residues: CASSPGVEETQYF. CDR3 sequence (DNA): TGTGCCAGCTCACCAGGAGTAGAAGAGACCCAGTACTTC.

This clone was counted between two and nine times. Within the sample, other DNA sequences also encode this same CDR3. This rearrangement joins TRBV9 to TRBJ2-2; possible D gene TRBD1, 5 bases. This CDR3 has 13 residues. Germline CDR1 SGDLS, CDR2 YYNGEE. V lost 0 bases, J lost 6 bases, and 6 bases lay in between. This CDR3 is CASSVVGAGELFF. In DNA form, the CDR3 reads TGTGCCAGCAGCGTAGTAGGGGCCGGGGAGCTGTTTTTT.